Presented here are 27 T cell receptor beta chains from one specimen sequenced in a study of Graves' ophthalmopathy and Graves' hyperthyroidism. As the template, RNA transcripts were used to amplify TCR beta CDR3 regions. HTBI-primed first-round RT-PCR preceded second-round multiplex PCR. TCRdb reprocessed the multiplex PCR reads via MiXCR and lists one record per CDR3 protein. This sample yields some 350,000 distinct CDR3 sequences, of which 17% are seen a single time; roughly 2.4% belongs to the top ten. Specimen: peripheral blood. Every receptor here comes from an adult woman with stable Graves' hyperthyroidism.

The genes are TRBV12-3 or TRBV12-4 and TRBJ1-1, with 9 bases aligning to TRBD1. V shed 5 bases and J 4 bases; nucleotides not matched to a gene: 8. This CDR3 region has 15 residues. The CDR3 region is CASSTGGGSFTEAFF. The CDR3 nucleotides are TGTGCCAGCAGTACAGGGGGCGGATCGTTCACTGAAGCTTTCTTT.

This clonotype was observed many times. The CDR3 DNA is TGCGCCAGCAGCCTAGGACTAGCCTGGAGCGGGGAGCTGTTTTTT. It codes for CASSLGLAWSGELFF. The chain has TRBV5-1 and TRBJ2-2, with TRBD2 matching 8 bases. CDR3 length: 15 amino acids. Germline V gene data show CDR1 as SGHRS and CDR2 as YFSETQ. The trim removed 4 bases at V and 7 bases at J, leaving 9 bases unmatched.

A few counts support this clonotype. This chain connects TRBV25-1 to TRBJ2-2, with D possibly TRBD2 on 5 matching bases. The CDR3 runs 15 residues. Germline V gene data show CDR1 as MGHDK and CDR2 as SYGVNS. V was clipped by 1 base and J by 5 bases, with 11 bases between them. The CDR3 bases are TGTGCCAGCAGTGAATTAAGGACTGGTACCGGGGAGCTGTTTTTT. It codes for CASSELRTGTGELFF.

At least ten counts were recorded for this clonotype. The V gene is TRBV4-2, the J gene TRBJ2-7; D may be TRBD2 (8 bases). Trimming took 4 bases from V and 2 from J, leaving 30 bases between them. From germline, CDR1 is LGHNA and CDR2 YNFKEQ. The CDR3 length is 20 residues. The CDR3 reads CASSRTQRGPGGIETYEQYF. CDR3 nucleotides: TGTGCCAGCAGCCGAACCCAGAGGGGGCCGGGAGGGATAGAGACCTACGAGCAGTACTTC.

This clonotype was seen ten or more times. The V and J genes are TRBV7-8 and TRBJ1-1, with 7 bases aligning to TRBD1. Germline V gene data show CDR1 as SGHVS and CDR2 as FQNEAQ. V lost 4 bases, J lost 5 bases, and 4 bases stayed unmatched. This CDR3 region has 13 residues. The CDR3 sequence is CASSWGQKTEAFF. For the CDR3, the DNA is TGTGCCAGCAGCTGGGGACAGAAAACTGAAGCTTTCTTT.

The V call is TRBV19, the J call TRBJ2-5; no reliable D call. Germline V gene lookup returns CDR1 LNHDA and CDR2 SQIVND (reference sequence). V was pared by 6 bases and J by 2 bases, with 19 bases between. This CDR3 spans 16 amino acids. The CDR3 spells CASSPPPAKSQETQYF. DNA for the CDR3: TGTGCCAGTAGCCCTCCCCCAGCCAAAAGTCAAGAGACCCAGTACTTC.

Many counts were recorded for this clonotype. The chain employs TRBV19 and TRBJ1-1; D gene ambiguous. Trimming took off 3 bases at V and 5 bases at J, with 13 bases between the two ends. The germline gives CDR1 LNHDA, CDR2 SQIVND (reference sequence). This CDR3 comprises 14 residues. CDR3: CASSIGFRITEAFF. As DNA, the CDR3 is TGTGCCAGTAGTATTGGCTTCAGAATTACTGAAGCTTTCTTT.

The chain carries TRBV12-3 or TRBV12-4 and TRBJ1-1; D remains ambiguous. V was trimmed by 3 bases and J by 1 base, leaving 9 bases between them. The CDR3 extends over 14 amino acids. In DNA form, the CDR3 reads TGTGCCAGCAGTTTTGGTCATTCGAACACTGAAGCTTTCTTT. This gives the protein CASSFGHSNTEAFF.

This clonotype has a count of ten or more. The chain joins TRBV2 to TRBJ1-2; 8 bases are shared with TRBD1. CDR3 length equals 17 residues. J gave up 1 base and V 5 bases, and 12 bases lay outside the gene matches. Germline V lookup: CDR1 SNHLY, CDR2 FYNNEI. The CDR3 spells CASSQRTGRGVNYGYTF. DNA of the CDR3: TGTGCCAGCAGTCAACGGACAGGGAGGGGGGTTAACTATGGCTACACCTTC.

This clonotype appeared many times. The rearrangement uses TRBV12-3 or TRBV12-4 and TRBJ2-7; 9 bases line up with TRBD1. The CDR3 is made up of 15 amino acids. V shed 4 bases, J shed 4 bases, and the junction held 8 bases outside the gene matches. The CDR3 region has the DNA TGTGCCAGCAGTTCCCGGGACAGGGTTGAGTACGAGCAGTACTTC. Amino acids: CASSSRDRVEYEQYF.

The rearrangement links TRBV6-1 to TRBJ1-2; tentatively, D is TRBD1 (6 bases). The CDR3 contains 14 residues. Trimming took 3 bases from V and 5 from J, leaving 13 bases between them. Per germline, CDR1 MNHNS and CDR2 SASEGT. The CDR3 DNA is TGTGCCAGCAGTGAGACTGGGGGCGGGTATGGCTACACCTTC. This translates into CASSETGGGYGYTF.

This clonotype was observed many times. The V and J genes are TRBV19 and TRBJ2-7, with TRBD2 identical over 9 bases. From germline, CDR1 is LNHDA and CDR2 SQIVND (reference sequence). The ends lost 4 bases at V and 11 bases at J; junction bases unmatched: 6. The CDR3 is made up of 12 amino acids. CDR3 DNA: TGTGCCAGTAGTACCCCTAGCGGGATTGAGTACTTC. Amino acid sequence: CASSTPSGIEYF.

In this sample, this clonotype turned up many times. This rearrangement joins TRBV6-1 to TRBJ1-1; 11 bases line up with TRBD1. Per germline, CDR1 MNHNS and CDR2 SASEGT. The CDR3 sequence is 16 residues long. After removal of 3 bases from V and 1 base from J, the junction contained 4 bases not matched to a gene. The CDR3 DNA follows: TGTGCCAGCAGTGAGAGGGGGACAGGGGGGAACACTGAAGCTTTCTTT. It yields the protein CASSERGTGGNTEAFF.

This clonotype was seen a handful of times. This CDR3 reads CASSPFSGNEQYF. For the CDR3, the DNA is TGTGCCAGCTCACCATTCAGCGGCAACGAGCAGTACTTC. The chain employs TRBV18 and TRBJ2-7, with a weak D call TRBD2 (5 bases). The germline V gene encodes CDR1 KGHSH and CDR2 LQKENI. The CDR3 consists of 13 residues. Trimming removed 2 bases at V and 5 bases at J, with 10 bases between.

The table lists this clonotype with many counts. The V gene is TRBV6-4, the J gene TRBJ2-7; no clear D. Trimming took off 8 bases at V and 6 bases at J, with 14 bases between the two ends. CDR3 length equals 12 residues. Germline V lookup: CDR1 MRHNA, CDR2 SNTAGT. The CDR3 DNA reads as TGTGCCAGCCCGGACGACCCCCCCGAGCAGTACTTC. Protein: CASPDDPPEQYF.

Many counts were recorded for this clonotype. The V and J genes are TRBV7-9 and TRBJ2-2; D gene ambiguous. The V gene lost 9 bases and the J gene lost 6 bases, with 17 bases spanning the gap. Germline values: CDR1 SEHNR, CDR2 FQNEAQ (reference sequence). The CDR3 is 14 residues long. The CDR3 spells CASLQAPEAGELFF. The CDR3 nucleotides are TGTGCCAGTCTTCAAGCCCCCGAAGCCGGGGAGCTGTTTTTT. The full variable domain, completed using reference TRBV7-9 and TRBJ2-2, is DTGVSQNPRHKITKRGQNVTFRCDPISEHNRLYWYRQTLGQGPEFLTYFQNEAQLEKSRLLSDRFSAERPKGSFSTLEIQRTEQGDSAMYLCASLQAPEAGELFFGEGSRLTVL.

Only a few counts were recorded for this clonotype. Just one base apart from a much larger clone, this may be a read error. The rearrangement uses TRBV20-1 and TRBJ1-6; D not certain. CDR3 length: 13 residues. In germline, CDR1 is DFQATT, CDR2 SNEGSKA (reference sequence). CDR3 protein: CSARAGMGSHLHF. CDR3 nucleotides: TGCAGTGCTAGAGCCGGGATGGGGTCACACCTCCACTTT.

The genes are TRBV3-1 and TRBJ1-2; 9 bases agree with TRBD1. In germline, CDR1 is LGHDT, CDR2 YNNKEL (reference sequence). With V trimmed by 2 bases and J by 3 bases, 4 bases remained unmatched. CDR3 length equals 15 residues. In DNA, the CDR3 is TGTGCCAGCAGCCAAAGGACAGGGGCCCACTATGGCTACACCTTC. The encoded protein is CASSQRTGAHYGYTF.

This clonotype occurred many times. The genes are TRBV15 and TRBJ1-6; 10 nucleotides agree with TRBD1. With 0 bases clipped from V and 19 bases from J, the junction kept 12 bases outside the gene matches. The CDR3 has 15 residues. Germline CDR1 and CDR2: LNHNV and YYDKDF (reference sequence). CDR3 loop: CATSRDMGQGRWLHF. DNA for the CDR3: TGTGCCACCAGCAGAGATATGGGACAGGGGCGATGGTTACACTTT.

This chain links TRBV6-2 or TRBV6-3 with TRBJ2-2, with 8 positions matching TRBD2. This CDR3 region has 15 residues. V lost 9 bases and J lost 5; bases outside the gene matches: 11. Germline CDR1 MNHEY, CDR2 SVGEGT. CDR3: CASSGLVVWTGELFF. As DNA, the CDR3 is TGTGCCAGTTCGGGACTAGTTGTATGGACCGGGGAGCTGTTTTTT.

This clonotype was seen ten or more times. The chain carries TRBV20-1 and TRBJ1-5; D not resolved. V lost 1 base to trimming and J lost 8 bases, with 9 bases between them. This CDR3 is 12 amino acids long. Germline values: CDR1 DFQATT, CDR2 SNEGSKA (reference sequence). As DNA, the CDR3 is TGCAGTGCTAGAGTGTGGGGTGAGCCCCAGCATTTT. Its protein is CSARVWGEPQHF.

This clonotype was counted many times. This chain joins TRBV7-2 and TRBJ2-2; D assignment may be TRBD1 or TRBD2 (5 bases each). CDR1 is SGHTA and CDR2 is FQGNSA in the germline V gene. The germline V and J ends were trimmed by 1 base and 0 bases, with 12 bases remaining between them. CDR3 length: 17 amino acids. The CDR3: CASSLEGPATNTGELFF. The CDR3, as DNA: TGTGCCAGCAGCTTAGAGGGACCCGCTACGAACACCGGGGAGCTGTTTTTT.

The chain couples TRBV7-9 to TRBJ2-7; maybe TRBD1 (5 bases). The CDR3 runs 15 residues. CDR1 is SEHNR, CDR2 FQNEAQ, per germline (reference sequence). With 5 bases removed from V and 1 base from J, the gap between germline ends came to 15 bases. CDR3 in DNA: TGTGCCAGCAGCCATTCAGCAGGGATTTCCTACGAGCAGTACTTC. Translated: CASSHSAGISYEQYF.

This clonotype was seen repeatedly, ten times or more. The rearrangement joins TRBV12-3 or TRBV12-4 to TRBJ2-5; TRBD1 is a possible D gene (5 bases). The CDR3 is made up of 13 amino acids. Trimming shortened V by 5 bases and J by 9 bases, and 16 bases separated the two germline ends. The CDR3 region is CASSGANRLAQYF. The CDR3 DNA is TGTGCCAGCAGTGGAGCAAACAGGTTGGCCCAGTACTTC.

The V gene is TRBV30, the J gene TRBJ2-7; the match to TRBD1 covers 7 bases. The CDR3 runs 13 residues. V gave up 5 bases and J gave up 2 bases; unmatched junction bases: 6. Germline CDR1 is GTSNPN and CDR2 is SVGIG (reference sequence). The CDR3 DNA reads TGTGCCTGGCAACGACAGGGTGCCTACGAGCAGTACTTC. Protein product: CAWQRQGAYEQYF.

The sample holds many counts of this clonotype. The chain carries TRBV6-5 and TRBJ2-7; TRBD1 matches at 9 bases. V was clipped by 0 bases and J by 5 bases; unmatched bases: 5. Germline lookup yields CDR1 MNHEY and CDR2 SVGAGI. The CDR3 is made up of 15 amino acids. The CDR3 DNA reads TGTGCCAGCAGTTACTCGGGACAGGGTATCCACGAGCAGTACTTC. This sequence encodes CASSYSGQGIHEQYF.

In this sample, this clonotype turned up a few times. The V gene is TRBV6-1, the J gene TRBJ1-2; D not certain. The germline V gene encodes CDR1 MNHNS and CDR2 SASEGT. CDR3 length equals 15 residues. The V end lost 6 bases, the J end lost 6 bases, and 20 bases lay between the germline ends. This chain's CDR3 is CASRFTPPREDGYTF. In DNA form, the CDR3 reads TGTGCCAGCAGGTTTACACCACCCCGGGAGGATGGCTACACCTTC.